This TCR beta chain was found in a study of tumor-infiltrating lymphocytes in primary liver carcinoma. In addition to blood RNA drawn from unsorted whole blood, germline DNA was extracted. A primer in the constant region served to generate TCR beta cDNA from around 500 ng of total RNA. Modified slightly, ARM-PCR produced TCR beta libraries over three nested multiplex PCR rounds. The first two PCR rounds used TRBV1-TRBV30 primers with a Cbeta primer, about 9 cycles each. TCRdb reprocessed the multiplex PCR reads via MiXCR and lists one record per CDR3 protein. This sample has 310,000 or so distinct CDR3 sequences, with almost 65% found just once. This CDR3 is 14 amino acids long. The germline V gene has CDR1 MDHEN and CDR2 SYDVKM. V was clipped by 6 bases and J by 6 bases; unmatched bases: 10. This clonotype has more than one count but fewer than ten.

The receptor was derived from a man aged 40-55 years with primary liver carcinoma and hepatitis B virus infection. The chain is built from TRBV28 and TRBJ1-2, with 7 bases aligning to TRBD1. The sample taken for sequencing was peripheral blood. Written as DNA, the CDR3 is TGTGCCAGCAGCCCGGGACAGCTGATACATGGCTACACCTTC. Residues: CASSPGQLIHGYTF.